Shown below are 18 T cell receptor beta chains from a single sample sequenced in a study of blood T cells in healthy people across ages (dated by TCRdb to the mid-2010s). Preparation of the library involved 5' RACE. A second PCR of roughly 7 to 11 cycles was performed with a sample-barcoded 5' primer and a J-beta primer mix. The raw public data were reprocessed by TCRdb itself: fastp quality trimming at Q25, MiXCR clonotype calling, in-frame beta chains only. Rows are unified per CDR3 protein, each entry keeping the most common DNA and genes. In this sample the table shows approximately 2,000,000 distinct CDR3 sequences, approximately 40% of which occur a single time. The ten largest make up about 21% of the sample. The sample comprised blood. The receptors come from a human donor in good health.

The chain is built from TRBV7-3 and TRBJ2-3; tentatively, D is TRBD2 (5 bases). Germline CDR1 is SGHTA and CDR2 is FQGTGA. The CDR3 loop spans 15 amino acids. Trimming cost V 5 bases and J 6 bases, with 18 bases left between them. This CDR3 reads CASSPTAGRTDTQYF. CDR3 DNA: TGTGCCAGCAGCCCGACCGCGGGTAGAACGGATACGCAGTATTTT.

This clonotype was found a few times. The rearrangement uses TRBV9 and TRBJ2-3; no definite D call. Trimming removed 3 bases at V and 7 bases at J, with 15 bases between. The CDR3 is 14 residues long. Germline V gives CDR1 SGDLS, CDR2 YYNGEE. The CDR3, as DNA: TGTGCCAGCAGCGCTTCCGAAGGGCGGTATACGCAGTATTTT. Translation gives CASSASEGRYTQYF.

As concerns this clonotype: The junction and the germline gene differ at one end; a read error may be behind it. The chain combines TRBV6-4 with TRBJ2-1; 9 positions agree with TRBD2. The germline V gene encodes CDR1 MRHNA and CDR2 SNTAGT. The CDR3 loop spans 14 amino acids. CDR3 residues: CACSPSGENNEQFF. The CDR3 DNA reads TGTGCCTGCAGCCCTAGCGGGGAAAACAATGAGCAGTTCTTC.

The chain has TRBV5-5 and TRBJ1-2, with 7 bases fitting TRBD1. CDR1 and CDR2 from the germline V gene are SGHKS and YYEKEE (reference sequence). V trimming: 4 bases; J trimming: 6 bases; junction bases outside the gene matches: 18. The CDR3 has 17 residues. CDR3 region: CASSPLRQGFLVNGYTF. The CDR3 nucleotides read TGTGCCAGCAGCCCACTACGACAGGGCTTTCTCGTGAATGGCTACACCTTC.

This clonotype was observed a handful of times. V and J are TRBV4-3 and TRBJ1-2; tentatively, D is TRBD1 (6 bases). Trimming took 4 bases from V and 2 from J, leaving 14 bases between them. The CDR3 runs to 15 residues. CDR1 and CDR2 from the germline V gene are LGHNA and YSLEER. The DNA of the CDR3 is TGCGCCAGCAGCCGACAGACAGGCCCGAACTATGGCTACACCTTC. This translates into CASSRQTGPNYGYTF.

This clonotype was seen more than once but under ten times. This chain joins TRBV4-1 and TRBJ1-6; the D gene is possibly TRBD1 (5 bases). The germline gives CDR1 MGHRA, CDR2 YSYEKL. Trimming cost V 0 bases and J 5 bases, with 8 bases left between them. This CDR3 is 15 amino acids long. CDR3 amino acids: CASSQDAGNNSPLHF. CDR3 nucleotide sequence: TGCGCCAGCAGCCAAGATGCAGGGAATAATTCACCCCTCCACTTT.

The V and J genes are TRBV20-1 and TRBJ2-1, with D unresolved. V was pared by 6 bases and J by 7 bases, with 10 bases between. The germline V gene encodes CDR1 DFQATT and CDR2 SNEGSKA (reference sequence). The CDR3 is 11 amino acids. Here the CDR3 reads CSASWVNEQFF. The CDR3 DNA follows: TGCAGTGCCTCCTGGGTGAATGAGCAGTTCTTC.

This clonotype was seen a few times. V gene TRBV28 combines with J gene TRBJ1-6; unclear D gene. V was shortened by 8 bases and J by 9 bases, with 11 bases between the two germline ends. Germline V lookup: CDR1 MDHEN, CDR2 SYDVKM. The CDR3 sequence is 12 residues long. CDR3 DNA sequence: TGTGCCAGCTGTGTCCGTAGTTCACCCCTCCACTTT. Translation: CASCVRSSPLHF.

V usage is TRBV7-9 and J usage is TRBJ2-7; 11 nucleotides line up with TRBD2. Germline values: CDR1 SEHNR, CDR2 FQNEAQ (reference sequence). V shed 5 bases and J 7 bases; nucleotides not matched to a gene: 10. This CDR3 has 15 amino acids. The CDR3 is CASSVGLAGSWEQYF. The DNA of the CDR3 is TGTGCCAGCAGCGTAGGACTAGCGGGCTCCTGGGAGCAGTACTTC. The full variable domain, in which reference TRBV7-9 and TRBJ2-7 provide the parts outside the CDR3, is DTGVSQNPRHKITKRGQNVTFRCDPISEHNRLYWYRQTLGQGPEFLTYFQNEAQLEKSRLLSDRFSAERPKGSFSTLEIQRTEQGDSAMYLCASSVGLAGSWEQYFGPGTRLTVT.

This clonotype occurred a few times. The V call is TRBV7-2, the J call TRBJ2-3, with 7 bases aligning to TRBD2. The CDR3 runs 14 residues. Looked up from germline, CDR1 is SGHTA and CDR2 is FQGNSA. Trimming at V came to 2 bases and at J to 5 bases, leaving 4 bases not matched to a gene. The CDR3: CASSLLRGEDTQYF. CDR3 nucleotide sequence: TGTGCCAGCAGCTTATTACGGGGGGAAGATACGCAGTATTTT.

This clonotype was seen more than once but under ten times. This chain connects TRBV7-2 to TRBJ2-7; D is perhaps TRBD1 (6 bases). Per germline, CDR1 SGHTA and CDR2 FQGNSA. The CDR3 consists of 17 residues. Trimming took off 5 bases at V and 2 bases at J, with 22 bases between the two ends. The DNA of the CDR3 is TGTGCCAGCAGCCCAGGGGAGACAGCCAAAGGGACCTACGAGCAGTACTTC. The encoded protein is CASSPGETAKGTYEQYF.

V gene TRBV16 combines with J gene TRBJ1-1, with 9 bases lining up with TRBD1. The germline V gene encodes CDR1 KGHSY and CDR2 FQNENV. The junction had 3 bases not matched to a gene; V was cut back by 0 bases and J by 4 bases. This CDR3 region has 15 residues. CDR3 sequence (DNA): TGTGCCAGCAGCCAATCAGGGACAGGGATCACTGAAGCTTTCTTT. Translated, it gives CASSQSGTGITEAFF.

Only a few counts were recorded for this clonotype. J is TRBJ1-5 and V is TRBV5-5; TRBD1 is a possible D gene (5 bases). This CDR3 has 14 amino acids. Trimming cost V 1 base and J 6 bases, with 11 bases left between them. Germline assignment: CDR1 SGHKS and CDR2 YYEKEE (reference sequence). In DNA, the CDR3 is TGTGCCAGCAGCTTGACCGAAAGGGGTCAGCCCCAGCATTTT. As protein: CASSLTERGQPQHF.

This clonotype was counted ten times or more. This chain's CDR3 is CASSSQGANVLTF. The CDR3 nucleotides are TGTGCCAGCAGTTCCCAAGGGGCCAACGTCCTGACTTTC. The chain uses TRBV12-3 or TRBV12-4 and TRBJ2-6; D not resolved. CDR3 length: 13 amino acids. V lost 4 bases, J lost 4 bases, and 5 bases lay in between.

The rearrangement joins TRBV18 to TRBJ2-1, with D possibly matching TRBD2 (5 bases). The length of the CDR3 is 14 residues. Trimming pared 3 bases from V and 5 bases from J, leaving 11 bases between. CDR1 is KGHSH, CDR2 LQKENI, per germline. Written as DNA, the CDR3 is TGTGCCAGCTCACCCGCGGGCCGAAACAATGAGCAGTTCTTC. Protein product: CASSPAGRNNEQFF.

Worth noting for this clonotype: Germline is not matched at one junction end, which may reflect a read error. V gene TRBV7-9 combines with J gene TRBJ2-7; possible D gene TRBD2, 5 bases. Germline CDR1 is SEHNR and CDR2 is FQNEAQ (reference sequence). CDR3 length: 14 residues. The CDR3 sequence: CVSSLRGGSYEQYF. The CDR3 DNA reads TGTGTCAGCAGCTTACGAGGAGGATCCTACGAGCAGTACTTC. The variable domain in full, with the rest retrieved from reference TRBV7-9 and TRBJ2-7, is DTGVSQNPRHKITKRGQNVTFRCDPISEHNRLYWYRQTLGQGPEFLTYFQNEAQLEKSRLLSDRFSAERPKGSFSTLEIQRTEQGDSAMYLCVSSLRGGSYEQYFGPGTRLTVT.

The V gene is TRBV6-2 or TRBV6-3, the J gene TRBJ1-1; unclear D gene. V lost 7 bases and J 0 bases, leaving 12 bases between the germline ends. In germline, CDR1 is MNHEY, CDR2 SVGEGT. The CDR3 is 14 residues long. CDR3 DNA: TGTGCCAGCACTAGCGGGTATATGAACACTGAAGCTTTCTTT. It specifies CASTSGYMNTEAFF.

This clonotype was detected ten times or more. The chain couples TRBV20-1 to TRBJ2-7; D might be TRBD1 (6 bases). This CDR3 spans 14 amino acids. Trimming took off 3 bases at V and 0 bases at J, with 12 bases between the two ends. Per germline, CDR1 DFQATT and CDR2 SNEGSKA (reference sequence). In DNA form, the CDR3 reads TGCAGTGCTAGTTACAGGGCAAGCTCCTACGAGCAGTACTTC. This encodes CSASYRASSYEQYF.